What follows is one T cell receptor (beta chain) and its context. Clones were read by immunoSEQ multiplex PCR, and TCRdb kept only the in-frame ones, dropping some. The sample yields about 120,000 clones, 90% seen once. The data belong to a study of blood T cell repertoires in COVID-19. Study-level background: Samples taken during acute and convalescent COVID-19 were collected in the United States, Italy and Spain.

V was trimmed by 6 bases and J by 0 bases, leaving 12 bases between them. Per the germline V gene, CDR1 is MDHEN and CDR2 is SYDVKM. This CDR3 spans 15 amino acids. The sequenced sample consisted of peripheral blood. The source is a woman aged 55 to 70 with COVID-19, enrolled during active disease. The rearrangement links TRBV28 to TRBJ1-5; possibly TRBD1 for D (6 bases). The CDR3 sequence: CASSSGQHSNQPQHF. In DNA form, the CDR3 reads TGTGCCAGCAGCTCCGGACAGCATAGCAATCAGCCCCAGCATTTT.